The rows below give T cell receptor beta chains drawn from one sample of a study of a mutant IDH1 vaccine in newly diagnosed glioma. No antigens are known for them. Only in-frame clones appear in the TCRdb table, and some are missing; sequencing was by immunoSEQ multiplex PCR. The repertoire holds 40,000 to 65,000 clones, around 80% seen once, with under 2% in the top ten. Material: PBMCs, obtained from a glioma patient whose treatment included an IDH1 peptide vaccine. All receptors come from a middle-aged woman with glioma. The CDR3 runs from the conserved cysteine through the conserved F or W. The D gene is left open where the match is weak. A row's size may be missing; if present it is once, few, many or a size class.

-	TRBV29-1	TRBJ1-6	-	TGCAGCGCTCTGGGGGACACCCGAGGAGATTCACCCCTCCACTTT	CSALGDTRGDSPLHF
few	TRBV4-3	TRBJ1-1	-	TGCGCCAGCAGCCAAGTCAGGGGTGTCATGAACACTGAAGCTTTCTTT	CASSQVRGVMNTEAFF
-	TRBV15	TRBJ1-2	-	TGTGCCACCAGCGACCTCATTCGAGGGAACACCAACTATGGCTACACCTTC	CATSDLIRGNTNYGYTF
-	TRBV30	TRBJ1-2	-	TGTGCCTGGACCCCGGGCAGTCATGGCTACACCTTC	CAWTPGSHGYTF
-	TRBV18	TRBJ1-2	-	TGTGCCAGCTCACAGGGACGGGCCCAGGACTATGGCTACACCTTC	CASSQGRAQDYGYTF
-	TRBV7-9	TRBJ2-6	-	TGTGCCAGCAGCCCGGGGGCCAACGTCCTGACTTTC	CASSPGANVLTF
-	TRBV6-4	TRBJ2-2	-	TGTGCCAGCAGCCGGGGGGCAGACACCGGGGAGCTGTTTTTT	CASSRGADTGELFF
-	TRBV5-8	TRBJ1-4	-	TGTGCCAGCAGCTTGGGATCAAGCGGGAATGAAAAACTGTTTTTT	CASSLGSSGNEKLFF
few	TRBV25-1	TRBJ1-2	-	TGTGCCAGCAGTGAATCTAGTTACTATGGCTACACCTTC	CASSESSYYGYTF
-	TRBV5-8	TRBJ2-7	-	TGTGCCAGCAGCCAGGCCAGGTCTGTGCAGTACTTC	CASSQARSVQYF